The rows below give T cell receptor beta chains drawn from one sample of a study of identifying expanded T cells in peripheral blood. The table came from immunoSEQ multiplex PCR; TCRdb's copy has only in-frame clones and leaves some out. The table lists 100,000 to 150,000 clones, roughly 82% of them singletons. Specimen: blood. Receptors originate from a person aged 18 to 70 in good health. CDR3s include the opening cysteine and the closing phenylalanine or tryptophan. Fields, in order: clone size, J gene, D gene, V gene, CDR3 DNA, CDR3 protein. The D gene is left open where the match is weak. Some rows have no size entry. The others give once, few or many, or a class for an expanded clone.

-,TRBJ2-5,-,TRBV6-5,TGTGCCACCCGTAGGGACGTGGAGACCCAGTACTTC,CATRRDVETQYF
-,TRBJ2-1,TRBD2,TRBV7-3,TGTGCCAGCAGCCCCTACCTAGCGGGGGCCTCTCAAACCTACAATGAGCAGTTCTTC,CASSPYLAGASQTYNEQFF
once,TRBJ2-5,-,TRBV2,TGTGCCAGCACCTTATTCGAGCAAGAGACCCAGTACTTC,CASTLFEQETQYF
-,TRBJ1-6,-,TRBV5-3,TGTGCCAGGGCGGGAGGGAGGAGCTCCTATAATTCACCCCTCCACTTT,CARAGGRSSYNSPLHF
-,TRBJ1-1,-,TRBV7-9,TGTGCCAGCAGCTTACTGCCCGCGATTTTGACTGAAGCTTTCTTT,CASSLLPAILTEAFF
once,TRBJ2-5,-,TRBV19,TGTGCCAGTAGTATAGACCGGGGATCGGAGGGTGAGACCCAGTACTTC,CASSIDRGSEGETQYF
-,TRBJ2-6,TRBD1,TRBV5-5,TGTGCCAGCAGCGCGACCGGGACAGGTTTCTCTGGGGCCAACGTCCTGACTTTC,CASSATGTGFSGANVLTF
-,TRBJ2-3,TRBD2,TRBV6-1,TGTGCCAGCAGTCCCCCAGCGGGCGGGGGAGGCACGCAGTATTTT,CASSPPAGGGGTQYF
-,TRBJ2-7,-,TRBV7-8,TGTGCCAGCAGCTTAACGTGGAATGTCTACGAGCAGTACTTC,CASSLTWNVYEQYF
-,TRBJ2-3,TRBD1,TRBV2,TGTGCCAGCATCGGGACAGGGGGCAGGACAGATACGCAGTATTTT,CASIGTGGRTDTQYF
once,TRBJ1-5,-,TRBV9,TGTGCCAGCAGCCCGGGACGGAACAATCAGCCCCAGCATTTT,CASSPGRNNQPQHF
-,TRBJ2-3,-,TRBV2,TGTGCCAGCAGTAGGGACTCGGGTACAGATACGCAGTATTTT,CASSRDSGTDTQYF
-,TRBJ2-3,-,TRBV18,TGTGCCAGCTCACCACTGACTGGGGGCACAGATACGCAGTATTTT,CASSPLTGGTDTQYF
-,TRBJ2-5,TRBD2,TRBV5-1,TGCGCCAGCAGCGCGGGACTAGCGGGGGAACAAGAGACCCAGTACTTC,CASSAGLAGEQETQYF
-,TRBJ2-5,-,TRBV18,TGTGCCAGCTCACCAGGGGCCAGCGTAGAAGAGACCCAGTACTTC,CASSPGASVEETQYF
-,TRBJ1-1,-,TRBV11-3,TGTGCCAGCAGCTCCGACAGGAACACTGAAGCTTTCTTT,CASSSDRNTEAFF
-,TRBJ2-1,-,TRBV7-3,TGTGCCAGCAGCGGGGGGTTTTCCGCCTACAATGAGCAGTTCTTC,CASSGGFSAYNEQFF
once,TRBJ1-2,-,TRBV4-1,TGCGCCAGCAGCCAAGAGGGGACACAGAACTATGGCTACACCTTC,CASSQEGTQNYGYTF
-,TRBJ1-1,-,TRBV2,TGTGCCAGCAGTGCCCTGGAGGGCGACACTGAAGCTTTCTTT,CASSALEGDTEAFF
-,TRBJ1-5,-,TRBV7-2,TGTGCCAGCAGCTTGGCCGGGACCGGTTCTAGTCAGCCCCAGCATTTT,CASSLAGTGSSQPQHF
few,TRBJ1-5,-,TRBV2,TGTGCCAGCGGGGTAAATCAGCCCCAGCATTTT,CASGVNQPQHF
-,TRBJ1-1,-,TRBV30,TGTGCCTGGAGCTTAGTTGATACTGAAGCTTTCTTT,CAWSLVDTEAFF
-,TRBJ2-7,TRBD1,TRBV10-3,TGTGCCATCAGTGTGGACAGGGGGACCGGCGAGCAGTACTTC,CAISVDRGTGEQYF
-,TRBJ1-2,TRBD1,TRBV6-1,TGTGCCAGCAGTTCAGGGGGAAGGTATGGCTACACCTTC,CASSSGGRYGYTF
-,TRBJ1-5,-,TRBV30,TGTGCCTGGGCCTTAGACAGTAGCAATCAGCCCCAGCATTTT,CAWALDSSNQPQHF
-,TRBJ2-3,-,TRBV19,TGTGCCAGTAGTATGGTGGGGGGGCAGGGAGATACGCAGTATTTT,CASSMVGGQGDTQYF
-,TRBJ2-3,-,TRBV7-6,TGTGCCAGCAGCTCAGCCCTCGTGAACGGGGGCCTAAGCACAGATACGCAGTATTTT,CASSSALVNGGLSTDTQYF
-,TRBJ2-7,-,TRBV19,TGTGCCAGTAGTCCGAGCCTCGGGACAACCTACGAGCAGTACTTC,CASSPSLGTTYEQYF
-,TRBJ1-5,-,TRBV30,TGTGCCTGGAGTGTACAGGGCCGGGGGCCCCAGCATTTT,CAWSVQGRGPQHF
-,TRBJ1-2,-,TRBV6-5,TGTGCCAGCAGTTACTCCTCCTTGCAGGGCAACTATGGCTACACCTTC,CASSYSSLQGNYGYTF
-,TRBJ2-7,-,TRBV4-1,TGCGCCAGCAGCCAATACGGTACATCCTACGAGCAGTACTTC,CASSQYGTSYEQYF
-,TRBJ1-2,-,TRBV29-1,TGCAGCGGGGACGGTGGCTACACCTTC,CSGDGGYTF
-,TRBJ1-3,-,TRBV9,TGTGCCAGCAGCGTAGAGCCAGGGGCCGGGGGAAACACCATATATTTT,CASSVEPGAGGNTIYF
-,TRBJ1-1,TRBD1,TRBV14,TGTGCCAGCAGCCAAGGCGGGACAGGATTTAGCACTGAAGCTTTCTTT,CASSQGGTGFSTEAFF
few,TRBJ1-1,-,TRBV27,TGTGCCAGCAGTTTCGGGATCAGGGGACTAAGAATGAACACTGAAGCTTTCTTT,CASSFGIRGLRMNTEAFF
-,TRBJ1-6,-,TRBV6-1,TGTGCCAGCGGATTAGGGGATTCACCCCTCCACTTT,CASGLGDSPLHF
-,TRBJ2-1,-,TRBV29-1,TGCAGCTCCCTGGCGGTCTACAATGAGCAGTTCTTC,CSSLAVYNEQFF
-,TRBJ1-1,-,TRBV30,TGTGCCTGGAGTGGGACAACAAACACTGAAGCTTTCTTT,CAWSGTTNTEAFF
-,TRBJ2-5,TRBD1,TRBV7-9,TGTGCCAGCAGCTCCGGCCCGGACAGGGACAAGACCCAGTACTTC,CASSSGPDRDKTQYF
-,TRBJ2-7,-,TRBV7-9,TGTGCCAGCAGCTTAGCGGGGATGTACGAGCAGTACTTC,CASSLAGMYEQYF
-,TRBJ1-1,-,TRBV5-8,TGTGCCAGCAGCTCGGGGGCGGGGCACACTGAAGCTTTCTTT,CASSSGAGHTEAFF
-,TRBJ2-5,TRBD1,TRBV28,TGTGCCAGCAGTAGTTTCGCAGGGGGTCCTTCCCTGGAGACCCAGTACTTC,CASSSFAGGPSLETQYF
-,TRBJ2-7,-,TRBV9,TGTGCCAGCAGCGTAGGAGACGGGGCATACTACGAGCAGTACTTC,CASSVGDGAYYEQYF
-,TRBJ1-4,-,TRBV6-6,TGTGCCAGCAGTTATGGAAATAATGAAAAACTGTTTTTT,CASSYGNNEKLFF
-,TRBJ1-6,-,TRBV5-4,TGTGCCAGCAGCATGGAGGGGGGCAATTCACCCCTCCACTTT,CASSMEGGNSPLHF
-,TRBJ1-1,-,TRBV19,TGTGCCAGTACCCCTCTCGGGAAAACTGAAGCTTTCTTT,CASTPLGKTEAFF
-,TRBJ2-2,TRBD1,TRBV6-6,TGTGCCAGCACCCCCGGACAGGGGGCAAATGGGGAGCTGTTTTTT,CASTPGQGANGELFF
-,TRBJ1-2,-,TRBV4-3,TGCGCCAGCAGCCTCCAGACAGCAGCTAACTATGGCTACACCTTC,CASSLQTAANYGYTF
-,TRBJ1-2,-,TRBV27,TGTGCCAGCAGTCCTTGGGGACAACTCTATGGCTACACCTTC,CASSPWGQLYGYTF
few,TRBJ1-1,-,TRBV5-1,TGCGCCAGCAGCTTGGAGGCCGGGAATAGAGAAACTGAAGCTTTCTTT,CASSLEAGNRETEAFF